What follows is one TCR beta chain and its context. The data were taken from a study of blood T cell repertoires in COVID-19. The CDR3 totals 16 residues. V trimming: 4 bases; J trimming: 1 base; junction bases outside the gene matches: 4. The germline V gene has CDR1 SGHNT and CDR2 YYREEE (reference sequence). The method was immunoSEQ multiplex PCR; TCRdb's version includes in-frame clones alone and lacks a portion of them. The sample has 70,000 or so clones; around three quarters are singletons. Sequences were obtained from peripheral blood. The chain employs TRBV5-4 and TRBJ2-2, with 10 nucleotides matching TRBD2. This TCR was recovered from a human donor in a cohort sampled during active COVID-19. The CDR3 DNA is TGTGCCAGCAGCACCGCTAGCGGGAGGAACACCGGGGAGCTGTTTTTT. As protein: CASSTASGRNTGELFF.